The 28 T cell receptor beta chains presented below share a single source sample, sequenced in a study of spatial heterogeneity in lung cancer. The sample's time point: sample taken at primary tumor resection. Whole RNA, which was extracted from tumor, nontumor lung tissue or frozen PBMC, was sequenced without any cell sorting. TCRdb independently ran MiXCR on the 5' RACE reads; one entry per CDR3 protein. The data show under 75,000 distinct CDR3 sequences, more than 7% seen once. The material was PBMCs, obtained at surgery. Source of these receptors: a female donor with early-stage non-small cell lung cancer.

This clonotype has ten or more counts. The chain has TRBV6-4 and TRBJ2-3; TRBD1 matches 7 bases. Germline lookup yields CDR1 MRHNA and CDR2 SNTAGT. V was pared by 6 bases and J by 2 bases, with 5 bases of the junction left unmatched. The CDR3 is made up of 14 amino acids. The CDR3, as DNA: TGTGCCAGCAGAATGGACAGGACCACAGATACGCAGTATTTT. The encoded protein is CASRMDRTTDTQYF.

The chain links TRBV20-1 to TRBJ2-3, with 7 bases fitting TRBD2. The germline V gene has CDR1 DFQATT and CDR2 SNEGSKA (reference sequence). Unmatched junction bases numbered 15, after V lost 7 bases and J lost 5 bases. The length of the CDR3 is 15 residues. CDR3 protein: CSVQDRAGRVDTQYF. The CDR3 DNA reads TGCAGTGTTCAGGACCGAGCGGGGCGAGTAGATACGCAGTATTTT.

In DNA form, the CDR3 reads TGTGCCAGCAGGCCCGGGACTAGCGAATACACAGATACGCAGTATTTT. Translated, it gives CASRPGTSEYTDTQYF. This chain uses TRBV7-8 with TRBJ2-3; 10 bases line up with TRBD2. V shed 6 bases and J 2 bases; nucleotides not matched to a gene: 8. This CDR3 spans 16 amino acids. From germline, CDR1 is SGHVS and CDR2 FQNEAQ. Full variable domain (remainder filled in from reference TRBV7-8 and TRBJ2-3): GAGVSQSPRYKVAKRGQDVALRCDPISGHVSLFWYQQALGQGPEFLTYFQNEAQLDKSGLPSDRFFAERPEGSVSTLKIQRTQQEDSAVYLCASRPGTSEYTDTQYFGPGTRLTVL.

The gene calls are TRBV4-2 and TRBJ1-1; D unresolved. The V and J ends lost 1 base and 6 bases respectively, with 12 bases between them. This CDR3 is 14 amino acids long. The V gene's germline CDR1 is LGHNA and CDR2 YNFKEQ. The CDR3 region is CASSQGVVTSEAFF. Written as DNA, the CDR3 is TGTGCCAGCAGCCAAGGGGTCGTTACTTCTGAAGCTTTCTTT.

This clonotype was observed a few times. The chain uses TRBV11-2 and TRBJ2-4; D uncertain. The CDR3 runs to 17 residues. V lost 5 bases and J lost 4, with 21 bases in between. Germline loops: CDR1 SGHAT, CDR2 FQNNGV. The CDR3 loop reads CASSPSGSGPRKNIQYF. The CDR3 coding sequence is TGTGCCAGCAGCCCCTCCGGTAGTGGGCCCAGGAAAAACATTCAGTACTTC.

The chain recombines TRBV9 with TRBJ1-6, with no clear D. In germline, CDR1 is SGDLS, CDR2 YYNGEE. V shed 9 bases and J shed 9 bases, with 13 bases lying between them. The CDR3 extends over 12 amino acids. The CDR3 coding sequence is TGTGCCACCCCCCGACGAACTTCACCCCTCCACTTT. This sequence encodes CATPRRTSPLHF.

The chain carries TRBV7-7 and TRBJ2-2; D might be TRBD2 (5 bases). Per the germline V gene, CDR1 is SSHAT and CDR2 is FNYEAQ (reference sequence). V dropped 2 bases and J dropped 3 bases, with 7 bases sitting between them. The CDR3 totals 14 residues. The CDR3 DNA reads TGTGCCAGCAGCTTATCGGAGGACACCGGGGAGCTGTTTTTT. It codes for CASSLSEDTGELFF.

In this sample, this clonotype turned up a few times. The genes are TRBV11-2 and TRBJ2-2; no definite D call. The V and J ends lost 5 bases and 3 bases respectively, with 7 bases between them. The CDR3 contains 13 residues. Germline V gene sequence: CDR1 SGHAT, CDR2 FQNNGV. CDR3 coding DNA: TGTGCCAGCAGCCCCGGGTACACCGGGGAGCTGTTTTTT. Its translation is CASSPGYTGELFF.

There are a few counts of this clonotype. As DNA, the CDR3 is TGCGCCAGCAGCTTGGCTCGGACAGGGGCCTGGAACACTGAAGCTTTCTTT. Amino acids: CASSLARTGAWNTEAFF. This rearrangement joins TRBV5-1 to TRBJ1-1, with 9 bases lining up with TRBD1. The V and J ends lost 0 bases and 1 base, in that order; junction bases with no gene match: 7. Germline V gives CDR1 SGHRS, CDR2 YFSETQ. The CDR3 extends over 17 amino acids. Drawing the rest from reference TRBV5-1 and TRBJ1-1, the complete variable domain is KAGVTQTPRYLIKTRGQQVTLSCSPISGHRSVSWYQQTPGQGLQFLFEYFSETQRNKGNFPGRFSGRQFSNSRSEMNVSTLELGDSALYLCASSLARTGAWNTEAFFGQGTRLTVV.

This clonotype was counted between two and nine times. This chain uses TRBV19 with TRBJ2-3; weak D call: TRBD2 (5 bases). Trimming left V 4 bases short and J 9 bases short, with 20 bases between. This CDR3 is 15 amino acids long. Germline-derived CDR1 and CDR2 are LNHDA and SQIVND (reference sequence). The CDR3 sequence is CASSKDKSAGGTQYF. The CDR3 nucleotides read TGTGCCAGTAGTAAAGATAAGTCGGCGGGTGGGACGCAGTATTTT.

This clonotype was observed a few times. This chain joins TRBV6-6 and TRBJ1-1, with a weak D call TRBD1 (6 bases). In germline, CDR1 is MNHNY, CDR2 SVGAGI (reference sequence). This CDR3 is built from 14 residues. Trimming pared 4 bases from V and 5 bases from J, leaving 14 bases between. In DNA, the CDR3 is TGTGCCAGCAGTTCATCAAAGGGGGGAACTGAAGCTTTCTTT. This sequence encodes CASSSSKGGTEAFF.

Only a few counts were recorded for this clonotype. This chain uses TRBV29-1 with TRBJ2-2; a weak D match, TRBD1 (5 bases). Germline lookup yields CDR1 SQVTM and CDR2 ANQGSEA. This CDR3 comprises 15 residues. Deletions cut 1 base from V and 1 base from J, with 10 bases between. The CDR3, as DNA: TGCAGCGTTGAAGGGGCAGGGTTGAACACCGGGGAGCTGTTTTTT. Translated: CSVEGAGLNTGELFF.

This chain joins TRBV9 and TRBJ2-3; D ambiguous. V lost 3 bases, J lost 5 bases, and 10 bases lay in between. This CDR3 spans 13 amino acids. The V gene's germline CDR1 is SGDLS and CDR2 YYNGEE. CDR3 coding DNA: TGTGCCAGCAGCGCGCAAAATCTAGATACGCAGTATTTT. This translates into CASSAQNLDTQYF.

J is TRBJ1-1 and V is TRBV28; TRBD1 matches 7 bases. CDR1 MDHEN and CDR2 SYDVKM come from the germline V gene. J lost 4 bases, V lost 4 bases, and 12 bases had no gene match. The CDR3 covers 16 residues. CDR3 region: CASSSAGTERATEAFF. DNA of the CDR3: TGTGCCAGCAGTTCCGCCGGGACAGAGAGGGCCACTGAAGCTTTCTTT.

This clonotype was detected only a few times. The chain uses TRBV7-3 and TRBJ1-6, with 11 bases fitting TRBD1. Trimming took 4 bases from V and 7 from J; bases not matched to a gene: 3. Germline assignment: CDR1 SGHTA and CDR2 FQGTGA. This CDR3 is 15 amino acids long. The CDR3 nucleotides read TGTGCCAGCAGCTGGACAGGGGGCGGCAATTCACCCCTCCACTTT. Translating it yields CASSWTGGGNSPLHF.

This clonotype was counted between two and nine times. The chain employs TRBV5-4 and TRBJ2-3; 8 bases are shared with TRBD1. CDR1 SGHNT and CDR2 YYREEE come from the germline V gene (reference sequence). Trimming removed 1 base from V and 0 bases from J; junction bases left unmatched: 4. This CDR3 spans 16 amino acids. CDR3 DNA sequence: TGTGCCAGCAGCTTGCCGGGACAGGAAAGCACAGATACGCAGTATTTT. This sequence encodes CASSLPGQESTDTQYF.

This clonotype was detected only a few times. The chain is built from TRBV2 and TRBJ2-5; D gene unclear. CDR3 length: 12 residues. The germline V gene encodes CDR1 SNHLY and CDR2 FYNNEI. Trimming removed 6 bases from V and 5 bases from J, with 10 bases in between. CDR3 residues: CASRIFGETQYF. DNA for the CDR3: TGTGCCAGCAGGATTTTTGGGGAGACCCAGTACTTC.

This clonotype was found many times. This sequence joins TRBV24-1 and TRBJ2-3, with 7 bases fitting TRBD2. Trimming at V came to 5 bases and at J to 2 bases, leaving 6 bases not matched to a gene. Germline-derived CDR1 and CDR2 are KGHDR and SFDVKD. The CDR3 totals 15 residues. The CDR3 DNA follows: TGTGCCACCAGTGCTCGGGAGGCAAACACAGATACGCAGTATTTT. Its protein product is CATSAREANTDTQYF.

This clonotype was detected ten times or more. The rearrangement uses TRBV5-1 and TRBJ1-5, with D tentatively TRBD1 (5 bases). The CDR3 is made up of 14 amino acids. CDR1 is SGHRS and CDR2 is YFSETQ in the germline V gene. The ends were cut back, 0 bases at V and 5 bases at J, with 9 bases in the middle. CDR3 bases: TGCGCCAGCAGCTTGGCAGGGCGAGATCAGCCCCAGCATTTT. Protein: CASSLAGRDQPQHF. The full variable domain, its missing parts supplied by reference TRBV5-1 and TRBJ1-5, is KAGVTQTPRYLIKTRGQQVTLSCSPISGHRSVSWYQQTPGQGLQFLFEYFSETQRNKGNFPGRFSGRQFSNSRSEMNVSTLELGDSALYLCASSLAGRDQPQHFGDGTRLSIL.

In this sample, this clonotype turned up a few times. V gene TRBV28 combines with J gene TRBJ2-1, with 7 bases matching TRBD2. The V gene's germline CDR1 is MDHEN and CDR2 SYDVKM. V shed 7 bases and J 1 base; nucleotides not matched to a gene: 7. The CDR3 has 15 residues. CDR3: CASTAGVLSYNEQFF. CDR3 coding DNA: TGTGCCAGCACCGCGGGGGTCCTTTCCTACAATGAGCAGTTCTTC.

This clonotype occurred a few times. V is TRBV29-1 and J is TRBJ2-2; D is uncertain. The CDR3 extends over 15 amino acids. Germline lookup yields CDR1 SQVTM and CDR2 ANQGSEA. V was shortened by 0 bases and J by 2 bases, with 10 bases between the two germline ends. In DNA, the CDR3 is TGCAGCGTTGAAGAAGGGCGACTTAACACCGGGGAGCTGTTTTTT. The encoded protein is CSVEEGRLNTGELFF.

This clonotype turned up a few times. The chain has TRBV28 and TRBJ1-5; a weak D match, TRBD1 (5 bases). The V end was cut by 2 bases, the J end by 3 bases, with 11 bases between. CDR3 size: 15 residues. The germline gives CDR1 MDHEN, CDR2 SYDVKM. The CDR3 sequence is CASSLTTEDNQPQHF. DNA for the CDR3: TGTGCCAGCAGTTTAACGACAGAAGACAATCAGCCCCAGCATTTT.

This clonotype showed up many times. This CDR3 is CASSLLDSYEQYV. CDR3 in DNA: TGTGCCAGCAGCTTGCTGGACTCCTACGAGCAGTACGTC. The chain combines TRBV5-6 with TRBJ2-7; the D is unclear. This CDR3 is built from 13 residues. CDR1 is SGHDT and CDR2 is YYEEEE in the germline V gene. The ends were cut back, 1 base at V and 0 bases at J, with 5 bases in the middle.

There are a few counts of this clonotype. The chain is built from TRBV12-3 or TRBV12-4 and TRBJ2-4; possibly TRBD2 for D (5 bases). V lost 4 bases to trimming and J lost 14 bases, with 12 bases between them. This CDR3 comprises 11 residues. CDR3 sequence (DNA): TGTGCCAGCAGTTCGGGAACCCATAAGTACTTC. This codes for CASSSGTHKYF.

This clonotype occurred a few times. This chain connects TRBV2 to TRBJ1-4; 7 bases agree with TRBD1. This CDR3 has 16 residues. Trimming removed 11 bases from V and 6 bases from J; junction bases left unmatched: 18. The germline CDR1 and CDR2 sequences are SNHLY and FYNNEI. In nucleotides, the CDR3 is TGTGCCGGGAAACGGGACAGCGGAATGGTTTATGAAAAACTGTTTTTT. It codes for CAGKRDSGMVYEKLFF.

This clonotype was found many times. The chain joins TRBV15 to TRBJ2-1, with a weak D call TRBD1 (6 bases). Trimming cost V 0 bases and J 6 bases, with 12 bases left between them. Germline CDR1 LNHNV, CDR2 YYDKDF (reference sequence). There are 15 residues in the CDR3. This chain's CDR3 is CATSRERDTFNEQFF. The CDR3 nucleotides are TGTGCCACCAGCAGAGAACGGGACACTTTCAATGAGCAGTTCTTC. The entire variable domain, with the rest obtained from reference TRBV15 and TRBJ2-1, is as follows: DAMVIQNPRYQVTQFGKPVTLSCSQTLNHNVMYWYQQKSSQAPKLLFHYYDKDFNNEADTPDNFQSRRPNTSFCFLDIRSPGLGDTAMYLCATSRERDTFNEQFFGPGTRLTVL.

This clonotype was seen more than once but under ten times. The chain combines TRBV24-1 with TRBJ2-5, with TRBD1 matching 8 bases. This CDR3 contains 16 residues. V dropped 4 bases and J dropped 5; count of bases not matched to a gene: 11. Germline V lookup: CDR1 KGHDR, CDR2 SFDVKD. The DNA for the CDR3 is TGTGCCACCAGTGACCCCCGGACAGGGACCCTGGAGACCCAGTACTTC. Protein product: CATSDPRTGTLETQYF.

The V call is TRBV18, the J call TRBJ2-2; TRBD1 agrees at 7 bases. J gave up 2 bases and V 3 bases, and 6 bases lay outside the gene matches. Germline values: CDR1 KGHSH, CDR2 LQKENI. This CDR3 contains 16 residues. CDR3 amino acids: CASSPRTGDNTGELFF. In DNA, the CDR3 is TGTGCCAGCTCACCCCGGACAGGAGACAACACCGGGGAGCTGTTTTTT.